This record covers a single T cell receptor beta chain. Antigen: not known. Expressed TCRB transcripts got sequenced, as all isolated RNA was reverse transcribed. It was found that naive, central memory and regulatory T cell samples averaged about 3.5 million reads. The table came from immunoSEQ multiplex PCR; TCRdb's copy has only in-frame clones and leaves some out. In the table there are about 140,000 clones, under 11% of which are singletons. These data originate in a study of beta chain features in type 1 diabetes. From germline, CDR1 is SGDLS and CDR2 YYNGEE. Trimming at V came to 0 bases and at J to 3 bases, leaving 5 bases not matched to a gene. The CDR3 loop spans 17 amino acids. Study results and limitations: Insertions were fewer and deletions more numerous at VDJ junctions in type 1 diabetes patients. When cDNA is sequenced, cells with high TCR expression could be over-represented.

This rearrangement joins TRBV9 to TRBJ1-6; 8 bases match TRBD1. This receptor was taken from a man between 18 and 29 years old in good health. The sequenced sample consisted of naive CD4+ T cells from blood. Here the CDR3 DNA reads TGTGCCAGCAGCGTAGGAGGGGGACAGGTCTATAATTCACCCCTCCACTTT. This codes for CASSVGGGQVYNSPLHF.